These T cell receptor beta chains were read from a single sample in a study of blood T cell repertoires in COVID-19. TCRdb's table, derived via immunoSEQ multiplex PCR, lists solely in-frame clones and lacks some. The sample lists about 240,000 clones; roughly four fifths were seen once. Sequencing was done on a sample of peripheral blood. The receptors stem from a woman older than 75 with acute or convalescent COVID-19. Each CDR3 is given with its conserved first and last residue. D genes are given only for firm matches. Clone size is not always given. Where it is, it says once, few, many or a class for expanded clones.

D gene: .; V gene: TRBV5-4; clone size: .; J gene: TRBJ1-2; CDR3 protein: CASSAYSDGYTF; CDR3 DNA: TGTGCCAGCAGCGCGTACAGTGATGGCTACACCTTC
D gene: TRBD1; V gene: TRBV6-5; clone size: .; J gene: TRBJ1-1; CDR3 protein: CASFRTGNTEAFF; CDR3 DNA: TGTGCCAGCTTTAGGACAGGTAACACTGAAGCTTTCTTT
D gene: TRBD1; V gene: TRBV30; clone size: few; J gene: TRBJ1-1; CDR3 protein: CAWSVQGHTEAFF; CDR3 DNA: TGTGCCTGGAGTGTACAGGGGCACACTGAAGCTTTCTTT
D gene: TRBD1; V gene: TRBV5-1; clone size: .; J gene: TRBJ1-3; CDR3 protein: CASSVSGTGISGNTIYF; CDR3 DNA: TGCGCCAGCAGCGTATCCGGGACAGGGATCTCTGGAAACACCATATATTTT
D gene: TRBD2; V gene: TRBV5-5; clone size: .; J gene: TRBJ2-5; CDR3 protein: CASSFSGGQETQYF; CDR3 DNA: TGTGCCAGCAGCTTCTCGGGAGGGCAAGAGACCCAGTACTTC
D gene: TRBD1; V gene: TRBV19; clone size: .; J gene: TRBJ2-7; CDR3 protein: CASSMTRGYEQYF; CDR3 DNA: TGTGCCAGTAGTATGACCAGGGGGTACGAGCAGTACTTC
D gene: TRBD1; V gene: TRBV27; clone size: once; J gene: TRBJ1-2; CDR3 protein: CASSPINRGWHGYTF; CDR3 DNA: TGTGCCAGCAGTCCCATAAACAGGGGTTGGCATGGCTACACCTTC
D gene: TRBD1; V gene: TRBV6-5; clone size: .; J gene: TRBJ1-2; CDR3 protein: CASSLQGTGYTF; CDR3 DNA: TGTGCCAGCAGTCTACAGGGGACTGGCTACACCTTC
D gene: .; V gene: TRBV5-1; clone size: .; J gene: TRBJ2-1; CDR3 protein: CASSFRVVDEQFF; CDR3 DNA: TGCGCCAGCAGCTTTAGAGTTGTTGATGAGCAGTTCTTC
D gene: .; V gene: TRBV19; clone size: .; J gene: TRBJ1-5; CDR3 protein: CASSQGRQKPQHF; CDR3 DNA: TGTGCCAGCAGTCAGGGCCGGCAGAAGCCCCAGCATTTT